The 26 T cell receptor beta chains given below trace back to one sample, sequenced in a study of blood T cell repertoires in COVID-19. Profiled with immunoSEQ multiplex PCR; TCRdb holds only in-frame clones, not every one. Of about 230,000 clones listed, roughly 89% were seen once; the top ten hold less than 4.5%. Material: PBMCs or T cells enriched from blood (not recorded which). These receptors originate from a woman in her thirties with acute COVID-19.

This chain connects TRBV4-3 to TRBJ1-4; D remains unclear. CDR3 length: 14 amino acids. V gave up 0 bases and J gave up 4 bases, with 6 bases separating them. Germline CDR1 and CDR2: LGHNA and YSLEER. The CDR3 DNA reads TGCGCCAGCAGCCAAGAGAGTCTTAATGAAAAACTGTTTTTT. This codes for CASSQESLNEKLFF.

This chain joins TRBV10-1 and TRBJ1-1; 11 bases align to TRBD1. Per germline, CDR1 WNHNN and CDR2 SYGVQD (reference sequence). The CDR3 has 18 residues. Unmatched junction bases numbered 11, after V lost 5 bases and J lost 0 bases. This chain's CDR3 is CASSYNVPGQGVNTEAFF. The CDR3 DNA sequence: TGCGCCAGCAGTTACAACGTCCCGGGACAGGGGGTGAACACTGAAGCTTTCTTT.

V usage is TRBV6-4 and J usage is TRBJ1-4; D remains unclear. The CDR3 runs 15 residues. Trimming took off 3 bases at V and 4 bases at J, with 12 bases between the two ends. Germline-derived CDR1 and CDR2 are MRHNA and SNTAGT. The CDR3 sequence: CASSETGLINEKLFF. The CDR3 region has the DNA TGTGCCAGCAGTGAAACTGGACTGATTAATGAAAAACTGTTTTTT.

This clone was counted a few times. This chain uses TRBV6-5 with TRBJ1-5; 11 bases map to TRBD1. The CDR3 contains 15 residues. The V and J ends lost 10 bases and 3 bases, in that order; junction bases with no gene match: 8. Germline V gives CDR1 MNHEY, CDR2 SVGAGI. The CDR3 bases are TGTGCCACCGAGGACAGGGGGCTTTTCAATCAGCCCCAGCATTTT. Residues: CATEDRGLFNQPQHF.

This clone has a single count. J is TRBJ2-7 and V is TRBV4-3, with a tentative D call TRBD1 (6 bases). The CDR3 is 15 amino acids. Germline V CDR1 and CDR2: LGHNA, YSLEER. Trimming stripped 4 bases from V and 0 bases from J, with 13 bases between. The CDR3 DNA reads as TGCGCCAGCAGCCTCGACAGGAGGAGCTCCTACGAGCAGTACTTC. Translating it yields CASSLDRRSSYEQYF.

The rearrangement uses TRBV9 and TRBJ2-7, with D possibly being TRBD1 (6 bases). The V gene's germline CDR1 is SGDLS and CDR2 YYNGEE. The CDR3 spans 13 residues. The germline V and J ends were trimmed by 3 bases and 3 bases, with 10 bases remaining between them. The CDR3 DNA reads TGTGCCAGCAGCGGGGGACAAGACTACGAGCAGTACTTC. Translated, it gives CASSGGQDYEQYF.

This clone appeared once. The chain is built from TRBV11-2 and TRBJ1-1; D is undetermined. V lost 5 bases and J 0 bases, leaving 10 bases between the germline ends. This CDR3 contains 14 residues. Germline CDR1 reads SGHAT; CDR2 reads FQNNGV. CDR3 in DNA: TGTGCCAGCAGCCACAGCAGATTGAACACTGAAGCTTTCTTT. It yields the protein CASSHSRLNTEAFF.

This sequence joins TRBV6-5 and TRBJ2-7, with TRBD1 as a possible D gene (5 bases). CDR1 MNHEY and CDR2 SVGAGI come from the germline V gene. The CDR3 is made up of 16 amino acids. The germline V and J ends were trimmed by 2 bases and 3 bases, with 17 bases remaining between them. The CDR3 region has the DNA TGTGCCAGCAGTTACAAGGCAGGGCCATCCCGCTACGAGCAGTACTTC. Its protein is CASSYKAGPSRYEQYF.

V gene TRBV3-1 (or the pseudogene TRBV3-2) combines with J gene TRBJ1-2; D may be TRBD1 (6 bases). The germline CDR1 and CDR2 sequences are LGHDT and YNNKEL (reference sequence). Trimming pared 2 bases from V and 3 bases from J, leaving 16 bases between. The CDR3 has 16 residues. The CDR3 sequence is CASSQPGTPGDYGYTF. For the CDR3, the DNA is TGTGCCAGCAGCCAACCAGGGACACCCGGGGACTATGGCTACACCTTC.

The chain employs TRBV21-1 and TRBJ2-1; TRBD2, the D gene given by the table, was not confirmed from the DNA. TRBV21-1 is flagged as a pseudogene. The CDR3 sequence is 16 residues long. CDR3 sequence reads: CASSKVLAGGWNEQFF. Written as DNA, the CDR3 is TGTGCCAGCAGCAAAGTCCTAGCGGGGGGTTGGAATGAGCAGTTCTTC.

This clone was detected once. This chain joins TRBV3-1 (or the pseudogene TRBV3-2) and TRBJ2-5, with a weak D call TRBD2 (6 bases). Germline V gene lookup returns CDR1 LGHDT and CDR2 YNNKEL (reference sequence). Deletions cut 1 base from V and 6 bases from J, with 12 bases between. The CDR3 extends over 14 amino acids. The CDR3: CASSQVLAGQTQYF. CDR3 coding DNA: TGTGCCAGCAGCCAAGTCCTGGCGGGGCAGACCCAGTACTTC.

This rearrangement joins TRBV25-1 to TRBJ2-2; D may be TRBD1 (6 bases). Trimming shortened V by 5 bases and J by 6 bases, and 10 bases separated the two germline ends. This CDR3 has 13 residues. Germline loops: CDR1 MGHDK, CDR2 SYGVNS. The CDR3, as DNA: TGTGCCAGCAGTCTCCCAGGGGCCGGGGAGCTGTTTTTT. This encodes CASSLPGAGELFF.

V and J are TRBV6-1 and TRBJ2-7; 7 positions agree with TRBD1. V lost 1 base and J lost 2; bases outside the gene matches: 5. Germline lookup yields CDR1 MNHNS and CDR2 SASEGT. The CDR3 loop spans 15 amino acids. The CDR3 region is CASSEEVDRTYEQYF. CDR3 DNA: TGTGCCAGCAGTGAAGAGGTGGACAGGACCTACGAGCAGTACTTC.

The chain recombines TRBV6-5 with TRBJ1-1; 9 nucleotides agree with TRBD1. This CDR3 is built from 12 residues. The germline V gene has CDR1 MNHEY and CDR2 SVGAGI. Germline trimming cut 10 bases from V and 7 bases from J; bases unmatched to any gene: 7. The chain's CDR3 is CATRTGVYEAFF. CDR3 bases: TGTGCCACCCGGACAGGGGTGTATGAAGCTTTCTTT.

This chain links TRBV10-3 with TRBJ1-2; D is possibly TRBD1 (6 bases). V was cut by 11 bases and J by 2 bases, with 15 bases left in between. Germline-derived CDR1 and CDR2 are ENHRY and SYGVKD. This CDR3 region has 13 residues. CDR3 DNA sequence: TGTGCCGTCCACAGGGAGACAAACTATGGCTACACCTTC. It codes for CAVHRETNYGYTF.

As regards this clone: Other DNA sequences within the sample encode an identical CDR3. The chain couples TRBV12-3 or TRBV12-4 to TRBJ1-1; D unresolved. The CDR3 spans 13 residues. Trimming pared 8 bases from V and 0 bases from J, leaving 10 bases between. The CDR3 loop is CASRTGLNTEAFF. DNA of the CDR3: TGTGCCAGCCGAACGGGGTTGAACACTGAAGCTTTCTTT.

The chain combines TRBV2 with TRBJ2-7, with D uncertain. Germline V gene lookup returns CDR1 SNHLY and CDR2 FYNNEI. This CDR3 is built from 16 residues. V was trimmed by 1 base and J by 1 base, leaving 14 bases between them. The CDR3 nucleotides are TGTGCCAGCAGTGAAGACGTCACCCGGAGTTCCTACGAGCAGTACTTC. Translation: CASSEDVTRSSYEQYF.

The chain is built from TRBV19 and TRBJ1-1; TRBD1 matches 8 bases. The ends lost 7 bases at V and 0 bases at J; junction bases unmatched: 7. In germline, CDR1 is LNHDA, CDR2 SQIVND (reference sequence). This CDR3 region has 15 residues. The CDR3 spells CASTPRTGMNTEAFF. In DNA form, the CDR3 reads TGTGCCAGTACCCCCCGGACAGGGATGAACACTGAAGCTTTCTTT.

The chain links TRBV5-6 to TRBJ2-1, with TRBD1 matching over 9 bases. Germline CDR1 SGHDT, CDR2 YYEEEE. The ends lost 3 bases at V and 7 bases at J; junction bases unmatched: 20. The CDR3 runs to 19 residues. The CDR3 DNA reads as TGTGCCAGCAGCTCGCTCCGAGAGCCGGGACAGGGAATGATGAATGAGCAGTTCTTC. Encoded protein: CASSSLREPGQGMMNEQFF.

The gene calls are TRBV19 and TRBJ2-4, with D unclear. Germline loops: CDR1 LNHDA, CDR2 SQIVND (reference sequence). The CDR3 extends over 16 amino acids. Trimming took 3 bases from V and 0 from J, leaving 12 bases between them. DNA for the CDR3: TGTGCCAGTAGTATGGGCTCTCAGCTAGCCAAAAACATTCAGTACTTC. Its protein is CASSMGSQLAKNIQYF.

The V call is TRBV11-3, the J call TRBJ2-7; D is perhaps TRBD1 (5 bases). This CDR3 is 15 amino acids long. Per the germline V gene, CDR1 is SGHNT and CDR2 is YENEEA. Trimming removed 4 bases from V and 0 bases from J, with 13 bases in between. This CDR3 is CASSSGHGSSYEQYF. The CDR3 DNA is TGTGCCAGCAGCTCCGGACACGGAAGCTCCTACGAGCAGTACTTC.

CDR3: CASSQVLTDQTGSPLHF. CDR3 nucleotide sequence: TGCGCCAGCAGCCAAGTGCTAACCGATCAAACGGGTTCACCCCTCCACTTT. The V gene is TRBV4-1, the J gene TRBJ1-6; no definite D call. V lost 1 base and J lost 9, with 19 bases in between. This CDR3 contains 17 residues. Germline-derived CDR1 and CDR2 are MGHRA and YSYEKL.

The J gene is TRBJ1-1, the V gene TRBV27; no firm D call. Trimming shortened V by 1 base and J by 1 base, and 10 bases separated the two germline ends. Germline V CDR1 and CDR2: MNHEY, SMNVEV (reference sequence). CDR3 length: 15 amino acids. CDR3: CASSLYGSRNTEAFF. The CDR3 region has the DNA TGTGCCAGCAGTTTATACGGTTCTAGGAACACTGAAGCTTTCTTT.

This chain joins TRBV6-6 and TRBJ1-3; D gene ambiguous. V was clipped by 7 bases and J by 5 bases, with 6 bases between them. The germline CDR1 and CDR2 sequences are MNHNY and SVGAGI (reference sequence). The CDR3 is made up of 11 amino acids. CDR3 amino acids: CASNSRNTIYF. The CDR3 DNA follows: TGTGCCAGCAACAGCAGAAACACCATATATTTT.

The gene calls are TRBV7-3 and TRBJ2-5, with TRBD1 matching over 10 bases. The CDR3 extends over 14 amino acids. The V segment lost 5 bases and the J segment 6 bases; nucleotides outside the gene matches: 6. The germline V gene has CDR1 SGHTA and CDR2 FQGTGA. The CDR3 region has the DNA TGTGCCAGCAGCCCGGGACAGGGGAGGAAGACCCAGTACTTC. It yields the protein CASSPGQGRKTQYF.

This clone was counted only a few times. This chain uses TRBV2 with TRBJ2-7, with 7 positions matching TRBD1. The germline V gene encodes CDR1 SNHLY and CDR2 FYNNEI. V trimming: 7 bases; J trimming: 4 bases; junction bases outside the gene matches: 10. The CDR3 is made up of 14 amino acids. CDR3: CASNAETGRYEQYF. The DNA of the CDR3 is TGTGCCAGCAACGCGGAGACAGGGCGTTACGAGCAGTACTTC.